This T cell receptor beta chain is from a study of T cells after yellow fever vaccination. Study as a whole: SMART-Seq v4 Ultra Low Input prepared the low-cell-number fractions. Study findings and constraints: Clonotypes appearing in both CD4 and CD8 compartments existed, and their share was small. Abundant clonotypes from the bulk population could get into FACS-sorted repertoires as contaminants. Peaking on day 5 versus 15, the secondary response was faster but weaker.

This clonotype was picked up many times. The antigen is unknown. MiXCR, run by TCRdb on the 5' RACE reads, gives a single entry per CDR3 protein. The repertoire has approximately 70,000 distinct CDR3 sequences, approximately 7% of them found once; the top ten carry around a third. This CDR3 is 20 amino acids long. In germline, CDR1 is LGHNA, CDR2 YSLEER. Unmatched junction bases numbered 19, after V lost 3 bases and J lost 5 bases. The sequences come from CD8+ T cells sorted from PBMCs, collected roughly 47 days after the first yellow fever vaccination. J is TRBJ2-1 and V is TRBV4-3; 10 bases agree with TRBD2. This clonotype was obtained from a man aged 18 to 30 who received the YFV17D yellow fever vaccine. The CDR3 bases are TGCGCCAGCAGCCAGGAACCCCCTCTAGCGGGGGACGTCCCACACAATGAGCAGTTCTTC. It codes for CASSQEPPLAGDVPHNEQFF.